A single sample is the source of the 6 T cell receptor beta chains below, sequenced in a study of OX40 agonist ivuxolimab in advanced cancers. Sequencing was performed with immunoSEQ multiplex PCR; in TCRdb, only in-frame clones are kept and a portion is missing. The table lists 60,000 to 85,000 clones, over 80% of them singletons. The sequenced sample was CD4+ or CD8+ T cells sorted from blood, obtained in a trial of the OX40 agonist ivuxolimab. These receptors came from an adult with an advanced solid tumor such as melanoma, head and neck, liver or kidney cancer.

CDR3: CASSEVWGRGTGELFF. As DNA, the CDR3 is TGTGCCAGCAGTGAAGTTTGGGGGCGAGGCACCGGGGAGCTGTTTTTT. The J gene is TRBJ2-2, the V gene TRBV6-1, with TRBD1 as a possible D gene (6 bases). The CDR3 is made up of 16 amino acids. Per germline, CDR1 MNHNS and CDR2 SASEGT. Trimming took off 1 base at V and 4 bases at J, with 13 bases between the two ends.

The chain combines TRBV6-6 with TRBJ2-7; D not resolved. In germline, CDR1 is MNHNY, CDR2 SVGAGI (reference sequence). CDR3 length: 12 amino acids. Trimming took 4 bases from V and 7 from J, leaving 11 bases between them. CDR3 in amino acids: CASSSYLGEQYF. DNA of the CDR3: TGTGCCAGCAGTTCCTACCTCGGGGAGCAGTACTTC.

This chain joins TRBV19 and TRBJ2-5; possibly TRBD2 for D (5 bases). V lost 1 base, J lost 1 base, and 7 bases lay in between. The CDR3 is made up of 14 amino acids. CDR1 LNHDA and CDR2 SQIVND come from the germline V gene (reference sequence). The CDR3 here is CASSIGGSQETQYF. The CDR3, as DNA: TGTGCCAGTAGTATAGGAGGGAGCCAAGAGACCCAGTACTTC. Full variable domain (remainder filled in from reference TRBV19 and TRBJ2-5): DGGITQSPKYLFRKEGQNVTLSCEQNLNHDAMYWYRQDPGQGLRLIYYSQIVNDFQKGDIAEGYSVSREKKESFPLTVTSAQKNPTAFYLCASSIGGSQETQYFGPGTRLLVL.

This clone appeared a single time. The rearrangement joins TRBV27 to TRBJ2-1; 9 positions match TRBD2. The CDR3 is made up of 15 amino acids. Germline V lookup: CDR1 MNHEY, CDR2 SMNVEV (reference sequence). The V gene end was trimmed by 6 bases and the J gene end by 6 bases; junction bases not matched to a gene: 9. The CDR3 spells CASSPQTSGFNEQFF. The CDR3 DNA is TGTGCCAGCAGCCCCCAGACTAGCGGTTTCAATGAGCAGTTCTTC.

This chain connects TRBV4-1 to TRBJ2-7, with D perhaps TRBD1 or TRBD2 (7 bases each). The CDR3 runs 14 residues. Germline assignment: CDR1 MGHRA and CDR2 YSYEKL. V shed 3 bases and J shed 6 bases, with 15 bases lying between them. The CDR3 DNA sequence: TGCGCCAGCAGCCAGGAGACAGGGAGGGCCGAGCAGTACTTC. Amino acids: CASSQETGRAEQYF.

The V call is TRBV6-5, the J call TRBJ1-1; D is undetermined. Germline CDR1 MNHEY, CDR2 SVGAGI. The CDR3 has 13 amino acids. V was clipped by 2 bases and J by 5 bases, with 9 bases between them. CDR3 region: CASSYTDLTEAFF. The CDR3 bases are TGTGCCAGCAGTTACACCGATTTAACTGAAGCTTTCTTT.